This TCR beta chain originates from a study of TIL therapy for anti-PD-1-resistant metastatic lung cancer. Study-wide background: Progressing patients received lymphodepletion, expanded TIL infusion and IL-2. Tumors carried a median about 1.5 non-synonymous mutations per megabase. Regarding the study as a whole: Patients were highly selected, enriched for treatment-naive, never-smoker and oncogene-addicted cases.

The time point here: pre-treatment sample, taken before nivolumab and TIL therapy. Patients were adults with stage 4 NSCLC. Regarding this clone: Its cognate antigen is unknown.

The CDR3 consists of 13 residues. V dropped 5 bases and J dropped 10 bases, with 15 bases sitting between them. This was the immunoSEQ v3 assay. Some clones are missing from TCRdb's copy, which holds only in-frame ones; the method was immunoSEQ multiplex PCR. This table has 55,000 to 70,000 clones, over 75% appearing once. The genes are TRBV12-3 or TRBV12-4 and TRBJ1-3; no definite D call. This sample comprised blood, obtained at baseline. The TCR sequence derives from a person aged 25 to 79 with non-small cell lung cancer. CDR3 nucleotide sequence: TGTGCCAGCAGTACGGTTGGCCGCGAAACCATATATTTT. Its protein product is CASSTVGRETIYF.